The 14 T cell receptor beta chains below all came from one sample that was sequenced in a study of beta chain features in type 1 diabetes. The isolated RNA, all of it, was reverse transcribed, so expressed TCRB transcripts were what got sequenced. Sequenced by immunoSEQ multiplex PCR; TCRdb stores in-frame clones only, minus some. This sample has 500,000 to 700,000 clones; about 14% occur once, and the top ten carry about 0.097%. The sequenced material came from naive CD4+ T cells from blood. These receptors were obtained from a man younger than 35 in good health.

This clone was recorded a few times. The chain uses TRBV28 and TRBJ2-4; D not certain. Deletions cut 4 bases from V and 16 bases from J, with 17 bases between. The CDR3 consists of 12 residues. The V gene's germline CDR1 is MDHEN and CDR2 SYDVKM. The CDR3 loop is CASSWGSTQAYF. The CDR3 nucleotides are TGTGCCAGCAGTTGGGGTTCTACTCAAGCTTACTTC.

V usage is TRBV14 and J usage is TRBJ2-1; 7 bases map to TRBD2. The CDR3 is 12 residues long. From germline, CDR1 is SGHDN and CDR2 FVKESK. The junction had 2 bases not matched to a gene; V was cut back by 3 bases and J by 9 bases. CDR3 DNA: TGTGCCAGCAGCCAGTCTAGCGGTGAGCAGTTCTTC. As protein: CASSQSSGEQFF.

This clone was picked up a small number of times. The same CDR3 is also encoded by other DNA sequences in this sample. The CDR3 DNA reads as TGTGCCAGCTCACCGCGGCTTACCTACGAGCAGTACTTC. Amino acids: CASSPRLTYEQYF. The chain uses TRBV18 and TRBJ2-7; the D is unclear. Trimming left V 3 bases short and J 2 bases short, with 8 bases between. The germline V gene has CDR1 KGHSH and CDR2 LQKENI. The CDR3 has 13 residues.

The gene calls are TRBV6-6 and TRBJ2-2; D is uncertain. With 2 bases removed from V and 3 bases from J, the gap between germline ends came to 13 bases. Germline V CDR1 and CDR2: MNHNY, SVGAGI (reference sequence). There are 16 residues in the CDR3. CDR3 protein: CASSYTDASHTGELFF. As DNA, the CDR3 is TGTGCCAGCAGTTACACGGATGCATCGCACACCGGGGAGCTGTTTTTT.

This chain links TRBV11-2 with TRBJ1-2, with unresolved D. Germline CDR1 and CDR2: SGHAT and FQNNGV. Trimming removed 6 bases from V and 3 bases from J, with 20 bases in between. This CDR3 spans 16 amino acids. This chain's CDR3 is CASRSLREGRDYGYTF. In DNA, the CDR3 is TGTGCCAGCAGGTCCCTTAGAGAGGGAAGGGACTATGGCTACACCTTC.

The chain recombines TRBV6-4 with TRBJ2-5; D perhaps matches TRBD2 (6 bases). The V end was cut by 10 bases, the J end by 2 bases, with 23 bases between. CDR1 MRHNA and CDR2 SNTAGT come from the germline V gene. The CDR3 consists of 16 residues. In nucleotides, the CDR3 is TGTGCCACCTTTAATTTCTGGGAGGATCGTCAAGAGACCCAGTACTTC. Translation: CATFNFWEDRQETQYF.

The chain recombines TRBV14 with TRBJ1-6; 8 nucleotides agree with TRBD1. This CDR3 is built from 16 residues. V was clipped by 5 bases and J by 4 bases; unmatched bases: 7. Germline assignment: CDR1 SGHDN and CDR2 FVKESK. In nucleotides, the CDR3 is TGTGCCAGCAGCAGAGCCGGGACAGGATATAATTCACCCCTCCACTTT. Amino acids: CASSRAGTGYNSPLHF. Filled out from reference TRBV14 and TRBJ1-6, the complete variable domain reads EAGVTQFPSHSVIEKGQTVTLRCDPISGHDNLYWYRRVMGKEIKFLLHFVKESKQDESGMPNNRFLAERTGGTYSTLKVQPAELEDSGVYFCASSRAGTGYNSPLHFGNGTRLTVT.

This clone was seen only a few times. The genes are TRBV4-2 and TRBJ2-1; a weak D match, TRBD2 (5 bases). Trimming shortened V by 4 bases and J by 5 bases, and 15 bases separated the two germline ends. The V gene's germline CDR1 is LGHNA and CDR2 YNFKEQ. This CDR3 has 15 residues. The CDR3 spells CASSPLRGPHNEQFF. The CDR3 DNA follows: TGTGCCAGCAGCCCTCTCCGAGGGCCCCACAATGAGCAGTTCTTC.

This clone was detected a few times. Other nucleotide sequences from this sample produce the same CDR3. This CDR3 reads CASSPTLNTEAFF. The CDR3 DNA sequence: TGTGCCAGCTCACCGACACTGAACACTGAAGCTTTCTTT. This rearrangement joins TRBV18 to TRBJ1-1; D ambiguous. The germline V and J ends were trimmed by 3 bases and 0 bases, with 5 bases remaining between them. Germline V CDR1 and CDR2: KGHSH, LQKENI. The CDR3 is 13 amino acids. The full variable domain, its missing parts supplied by reference TRBV18 and TRBJ1-1, is NAGVMQNPRHLVRRRGQEARLRCSPMKGHSHVYWYRQLPEEGLKFMVYLQKENIIDESGMPKERFSAEFPKEGPSILRIQQVVRGDSAAYFCASSPTLNTEAFFGQGTRLTVV.

This clone appeared a few times. The chain joins TRBV9 to TRBJ1-1; D ambiguous. The length of the CDR3 is 14 residues. CDR1 and CDR2 (germline): SGDLS, YYNGEE. V was cut by 0 bases and J by 0 bases, with 6 bases left in between. For the CDR3, the DNA is TGTGCCAGCAGCGTAGGACATGTGAACACTGAAGCTTTCTTT. This sequence encodes CASSVGHVNTEAFF.

This clone has only a few counts. This chain joins TRBV5-1 and TRBJ2-5; D not certain. The CDR3 contains 15 residues. Germline values: CDR1 SGHRS, CDR2 YFSETQ. V lost 7 bases and J 2 bases, leaving 18 bases between the germline ends. Here the CDR3 DNA reads TGCGCCAGCGCCCGGTTGGGCGAGGATCAAGAGACCCAGTACTTC. Its translation: CASARLGEDQETQYF. Based on the CDR3 plus reference TRBV5-1 and TRBJ2-5, the full variable domain is KAGVTQTPRYLIKTRGQQVTLSCSPISGHRSVSWYQQTPGQGLQFLFEYFSETQRNKGNFPGRFSGRQFSNSRSEMNVSTLELGDSALYLCASARLGEDQETQYFGPGTRLLVL.

This clone was seen only a few times. This chain uses TRBV7-2 with TRBJ1-1; D possibly corresponds to TRBD1 (5 bases). This CDR3 is 16 amino acids long. Trimming pared 2 bases from V and 0 bases from J, leaving 13 bases between. The germline CDR1 and CDR2 sequences are SGHTA and FQGNSA. CDR3 coding DNA: TGTGCCAGCAGCTTATCACGGGACGCCCTGAACACTGAAGCTTTCTTT. The encoded protein is CASSLSRDALNTEAFF.

The genes are TRBV7-9 and TRBJ2-5, with D perhaps TRBD2 (6 bases). The V gene lost 4 bases and the J gene lost 3 bases, with 12 bases spanning the gap. CDR3 length: 14 residues. Germline lookup yields CDR1 SEHNR and CDR2 FQNEAQ (reference sequence). For the CDR3, the DNA is TGTGCCAGCAGCTCCCGGAGGGCCGAAGAGACCCAGTACTTC. It encodes CASSSRRAEETQYF.

This clone was seen a handful of times. The chain combines TRBV5-1 with TRBJ2-6; the D is unclear. Trimming cost V 2 bases and J 4 bases, with 7 bases left between them. Looked up from germline, CDR1 is SGHRS and CDR2 is YFSETQ. The CDR3 covers 14 residues. CDR3: CASSFFGGANVLTF. Here the CDR3 DNA reads TGCGCCAGCAGCTTTTTCGGAGGGGCCAACGTCCTGACTTTC.